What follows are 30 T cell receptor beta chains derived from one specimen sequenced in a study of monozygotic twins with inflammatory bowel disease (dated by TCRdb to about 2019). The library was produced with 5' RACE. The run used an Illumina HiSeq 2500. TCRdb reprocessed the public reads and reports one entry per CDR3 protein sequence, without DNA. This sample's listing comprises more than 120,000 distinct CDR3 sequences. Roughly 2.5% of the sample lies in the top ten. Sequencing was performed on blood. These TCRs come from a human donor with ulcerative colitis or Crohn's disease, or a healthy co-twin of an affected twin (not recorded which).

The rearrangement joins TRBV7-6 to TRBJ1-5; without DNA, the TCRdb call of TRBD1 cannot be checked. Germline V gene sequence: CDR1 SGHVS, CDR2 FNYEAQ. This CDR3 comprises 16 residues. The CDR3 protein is CASSPTQGARNQPQHF.

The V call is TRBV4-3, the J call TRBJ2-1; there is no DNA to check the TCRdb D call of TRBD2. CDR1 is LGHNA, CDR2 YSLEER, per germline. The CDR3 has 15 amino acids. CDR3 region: CASSQDRWGPRQQFF.

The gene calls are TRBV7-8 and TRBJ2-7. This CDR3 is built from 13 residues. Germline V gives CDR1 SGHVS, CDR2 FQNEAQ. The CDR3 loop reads CASSLVPAYEQYF.

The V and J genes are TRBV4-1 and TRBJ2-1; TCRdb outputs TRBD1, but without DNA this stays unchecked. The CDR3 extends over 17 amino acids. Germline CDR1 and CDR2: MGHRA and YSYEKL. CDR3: CASSPHEQGGTYNEQFF.

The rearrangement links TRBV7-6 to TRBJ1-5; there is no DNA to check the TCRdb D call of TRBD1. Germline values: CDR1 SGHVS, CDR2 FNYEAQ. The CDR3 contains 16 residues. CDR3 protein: CASSWGGRGGNQPQHF.

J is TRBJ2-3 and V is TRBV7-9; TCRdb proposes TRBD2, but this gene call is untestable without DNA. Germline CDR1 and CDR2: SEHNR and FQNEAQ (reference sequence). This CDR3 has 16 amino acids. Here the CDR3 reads CASSALGGAATDTQYF.

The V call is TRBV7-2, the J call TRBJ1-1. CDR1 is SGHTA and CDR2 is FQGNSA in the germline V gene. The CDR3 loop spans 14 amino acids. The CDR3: CASSLYGRDTEAFF.

CDR3 amino acids: CSVEDPGGPGNEQFF. The chain links TRBV29-1 to TRBJ2-1; the D call from TCRdb, TRBD2, cannot be confirmed without DNA. The CDR3 consists of 15 residues. Germline CDR1 is SQVTM and CDR2 is ANQGSEA.

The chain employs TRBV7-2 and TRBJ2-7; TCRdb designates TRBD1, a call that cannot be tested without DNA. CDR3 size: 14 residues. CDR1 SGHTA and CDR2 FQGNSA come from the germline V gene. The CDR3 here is CASSPGGGVYEQYF.

The CDR3 here is CASSLGTASTDTQYF. The gene calls are TRBV11-3 and TRBJ2-3; TCRdb outputs TRBD1, but without DNA this stays unchecked. The CDR3 runs to 15 residues. Germline lookup yields CDR1 SGHNT and CDR2 YENEEA.

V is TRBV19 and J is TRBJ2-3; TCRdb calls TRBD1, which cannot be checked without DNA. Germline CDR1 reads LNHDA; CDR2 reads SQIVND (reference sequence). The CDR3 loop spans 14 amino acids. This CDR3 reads CASSIGDDTDTQYF.

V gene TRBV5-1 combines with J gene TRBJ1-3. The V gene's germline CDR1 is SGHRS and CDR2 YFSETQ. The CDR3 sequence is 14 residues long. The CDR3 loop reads CASKGTGSGNTIYF.

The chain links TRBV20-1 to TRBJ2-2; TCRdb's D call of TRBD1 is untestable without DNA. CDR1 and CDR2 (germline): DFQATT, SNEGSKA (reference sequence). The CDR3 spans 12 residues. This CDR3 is CSGRRGAGELFF.

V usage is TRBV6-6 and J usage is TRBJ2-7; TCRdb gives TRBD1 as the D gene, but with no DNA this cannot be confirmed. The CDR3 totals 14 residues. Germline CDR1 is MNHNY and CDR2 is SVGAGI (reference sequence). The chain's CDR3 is CASSTRTSMNEQYF.

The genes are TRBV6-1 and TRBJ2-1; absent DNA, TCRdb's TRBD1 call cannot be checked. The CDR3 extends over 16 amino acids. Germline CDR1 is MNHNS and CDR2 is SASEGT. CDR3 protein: CASSRRGQGVRNEQFF.

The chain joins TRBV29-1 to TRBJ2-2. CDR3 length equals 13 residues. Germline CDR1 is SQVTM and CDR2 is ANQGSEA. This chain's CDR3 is CSVALENTGELFF.

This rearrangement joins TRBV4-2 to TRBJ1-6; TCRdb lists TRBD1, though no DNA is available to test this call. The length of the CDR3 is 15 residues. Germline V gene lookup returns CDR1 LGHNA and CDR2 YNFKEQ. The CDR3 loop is CASSREGGFGSPLHF.

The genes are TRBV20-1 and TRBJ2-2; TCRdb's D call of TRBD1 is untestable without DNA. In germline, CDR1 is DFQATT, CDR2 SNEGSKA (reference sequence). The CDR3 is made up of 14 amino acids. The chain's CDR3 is CSTLGGRNTGELFF.

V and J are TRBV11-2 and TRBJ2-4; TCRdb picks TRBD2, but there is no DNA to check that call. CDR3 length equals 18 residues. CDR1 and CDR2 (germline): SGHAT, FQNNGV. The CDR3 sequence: CASSLVGASIGAKNIQYF.

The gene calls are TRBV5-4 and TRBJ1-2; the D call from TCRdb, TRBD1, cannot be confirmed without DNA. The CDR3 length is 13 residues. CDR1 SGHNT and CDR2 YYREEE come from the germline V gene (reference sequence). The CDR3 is CASSFTGAYGYTF.

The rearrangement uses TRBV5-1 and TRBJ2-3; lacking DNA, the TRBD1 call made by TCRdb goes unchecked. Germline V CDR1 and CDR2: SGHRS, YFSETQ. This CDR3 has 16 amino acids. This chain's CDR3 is CASSPRWGQGTDTQYF.

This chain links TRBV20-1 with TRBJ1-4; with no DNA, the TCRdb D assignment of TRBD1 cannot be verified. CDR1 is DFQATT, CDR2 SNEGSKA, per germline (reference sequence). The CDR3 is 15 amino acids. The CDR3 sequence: CSAREFGRGREKLFF.

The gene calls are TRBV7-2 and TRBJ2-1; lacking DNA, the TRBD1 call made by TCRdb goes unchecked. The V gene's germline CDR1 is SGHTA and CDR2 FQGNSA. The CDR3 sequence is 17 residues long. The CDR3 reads CASSLAHGGTSYNEQFF.

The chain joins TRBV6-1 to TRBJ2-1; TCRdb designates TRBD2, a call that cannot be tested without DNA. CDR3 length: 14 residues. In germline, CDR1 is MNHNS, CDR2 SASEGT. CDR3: CASSVTSGGMEQFF.

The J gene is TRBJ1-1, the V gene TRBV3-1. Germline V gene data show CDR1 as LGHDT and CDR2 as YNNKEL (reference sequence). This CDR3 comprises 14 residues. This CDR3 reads CASSQDTAYTEAFF. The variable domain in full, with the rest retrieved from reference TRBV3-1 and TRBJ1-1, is DTAVSQTPKYLVTQMGNDKSIKCEQNLGHDTMYWYKQDSKKFLKIMFSYNNKELIINETVPNRFSPKSPDKAHLNLHINSLELGDSAVYFCASSQDTAYTEAFFGQGTRLTVV.

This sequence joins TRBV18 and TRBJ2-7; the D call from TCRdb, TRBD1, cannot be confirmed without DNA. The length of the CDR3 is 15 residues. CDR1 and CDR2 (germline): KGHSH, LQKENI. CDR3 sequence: CASSSGTGGRYEQYF.

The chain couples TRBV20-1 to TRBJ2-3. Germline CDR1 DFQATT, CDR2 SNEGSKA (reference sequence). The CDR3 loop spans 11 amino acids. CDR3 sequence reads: CSARDELTQYF.

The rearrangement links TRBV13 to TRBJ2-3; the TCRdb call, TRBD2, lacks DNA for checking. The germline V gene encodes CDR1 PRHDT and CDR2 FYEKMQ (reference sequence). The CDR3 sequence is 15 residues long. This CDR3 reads CASSEEGLAYGTQYF.

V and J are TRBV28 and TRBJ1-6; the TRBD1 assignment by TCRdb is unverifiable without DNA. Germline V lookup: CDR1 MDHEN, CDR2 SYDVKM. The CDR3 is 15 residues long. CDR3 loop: CASRLGGYDNSPLHF.

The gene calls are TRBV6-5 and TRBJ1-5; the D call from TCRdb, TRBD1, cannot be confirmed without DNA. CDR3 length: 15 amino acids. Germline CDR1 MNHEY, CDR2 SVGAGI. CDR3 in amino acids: CASSYSAGGYQPQHF.